Detailed here is one T cell receptor beta chain. Clones were read by immunoSEQ multiplex PCR, and TCRdb kept only the in-frame ones, dropping some. This table has some 2 million clones, 85% to 95% appearing once. This sample is drawn from a study of shared clonotypes between healthy human individuals. The CDR3 is made up of 15 amino acids. The V and J ends lost 6 bases and 5 bases, in that order; junction bases with no gene match: 14. Germline V gene lookup returns CDR1 SQVTM and CDR2 ANQGSEA. V is TRBV29-1 and J is TRBJ2-5; TRBD1 aligns across 8 bases. The sample comprised naive CD4+ T cells sorted from blood. Indicated subset: CD45RA+ positively selected. This TCR was recovered from a man aged 18-30 years in good health. The CDR3 region is CSVPRTGSTGETQYF. In DNA form, the CDR3 reads TGCAGCGTCCCACGGACAGGGTCGACGGGCGAGACCCAGTACTTC.